This entry describes one TCR beta chain. Its target is not known. These data originate in a study of cytomegalovirus exposure and HLA in healthy donors. This CDR3 comprises 13 residues. The V gene's germline CDR1 is SGHRS and CDR2 YFSETQ. The germline V and J ends were trimmed by 4 bases and 2 bases, with 10 bases remaining between them. This table comes from immunoSEQ multiplex PCR, and its TCRdb copy is limited to in-frame clones, with some not included. This table has some 74,000 clones, over 85% appearing once. Study-wide findings and caveats: Some public TCRs appeared in many individuals, while most sequences were rare. According to a later analysis, TCR clusters from the first cohort tended to co-occur in the 100 to 150 validation repertoires. TCR beta chains numbering more than 150 were designated cytomegalovirus-associated. As confirmed in vitro, three CMV-associated chains were specific for CMV antigens.

This rearrangement joins TRBV5-1 to TRBJ2-7; D possibly corresponds to TRBD1 (6 bases). The source is a woman aged 25 to 39 in good health and CMV-seronegative. Sequencing input: PBMCs. CDR3 sequence reads: CASSEDRPYEQYF. In DNA form, the CDR3 reads TGCGCCAGCAGCGAGGACAGACCCTACGAGCAGTACTTC. The full variable domain, rest sourced from reference TRBV5-1 and TRBJ2-7, is KAGVTQTPRYLIKTRGQQVTLSCSPISGHRSVSWYQQTPGQGLQFLFEYFSETQRNKGNFPGRFSGRQFSNSRSEMNVSTLELGDSALYLCASSEDRPYEQYFGPGTRLTVT.